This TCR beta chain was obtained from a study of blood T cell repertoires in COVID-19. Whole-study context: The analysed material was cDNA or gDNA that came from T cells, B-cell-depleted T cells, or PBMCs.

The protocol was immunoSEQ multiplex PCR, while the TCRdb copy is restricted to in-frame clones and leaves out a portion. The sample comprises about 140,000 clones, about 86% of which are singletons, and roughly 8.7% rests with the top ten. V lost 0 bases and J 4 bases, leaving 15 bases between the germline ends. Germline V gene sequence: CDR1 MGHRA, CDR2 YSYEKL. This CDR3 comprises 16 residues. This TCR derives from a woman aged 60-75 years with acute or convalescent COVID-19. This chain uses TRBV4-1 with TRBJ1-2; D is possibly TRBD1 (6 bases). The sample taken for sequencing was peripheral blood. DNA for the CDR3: TGCGCCAGCAGCCAAGACCACAGGGCGGGGGGCTATGGCTACACCTTC. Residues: CASSQDHRAGGYGYTF.